This T cell receptor beta chain was retrieved from a study of shared clonotypes between healthy human individuals. Germline CDR1 and CDR2: SGHTA and FQGNSA. V dropped 1 base and J dropped 5; count of bases not matched to a gene: 6. The CDR3 covers 15 residues. The assay was immunoSEQ multiplex PCR, and TCRdb's table has in-frame clones only and misses some. Found here are around 2.3 million clones, about 94% of them singletons; the top ten hold roughly 0.13%. Material: naive CD4+ T cells sorted from blood. The subset here: CD45RA+ positively selected. This chain connects TRBV7-2 to TRBJ1-1; TRBD1 agrees at 8 bases. The receptor was isolated from a man younger than 35 in good health. CDR3 loop: CASSLVQGAGTEAFF. The DNA of the CDR3 is TGTGCCAGCAGCTTAGTTCAGGGGGCCGGGACTGAAGCTTTCTTT. Full variable domain (rest looked up from reference TRBV7-2 and TRBJ1-1): GAGVSQSPSNKVTEKGKDVELRCDPISGHTALYWYRQSLGQGLEFLIYFQGNSAPDKSGLPSDRFSAERTGGSVSTLTIQRTQQEDSAVYLCASSLVQGAGTEAFFGQGTRLTVV.